This T cell receptor beta chain was observed in a study of cytomegalovirus exposure and HLA in healthy donors. Study-wide background: Tens of millions of unique TCR sequences came from HLA-typed donors in an early release.

V shed 6 bases, J shed 5 bases, and the junction held 6 bases outside the gene matches. The CDR3 is 15 residues long. Germline lookup yields CDR1 SNHLY and CDR2 FYNNEI. Primers: 60 Vbeta forward and 13 Jbeta reverse. The method was immunoSEQ multiplex PCR; TCRdb's version includes in-frame clones alone and lacks a portion of them. Among about 120,000 clones, over 75% were seen once, and the ten largest hold around 1.5%. Whole-study results and caveats: What a later analysis showed was that several of the most significant clusters appeared linked to common viral pathogens. The authors listed around 150 TCR beta chains as cytomegalovirus-associated. CMV serostatus was the sole immune exposure data available.

This clone was seen a few times. Its specificity is unknown. Material: PBMCs. The J gene is TRBJ1-5, the V gene TRBV2, with 11 bases that match TRBD1. This sequence originates from a young woman in good health and CMV-seronegative. The DNA of the CDR3 is TGTGCCAGCAGGGGGGACAGGGGGTTCTATCAGCCCCAGCATTTT. Translating gives CASRGDRGFYQPQHF.